This T cell receptor (beta chain) came from a study of cytotoxic CD8 clonotypes in ibrutinib-treated CLL. Depth targeted 1 in 200,000 to 1 in 1 million T cells, averaging approximately 9.9x coverage per clonotype. Some clones are missing from TCRdb's copy, which holds only in-frame ones; the method was immunoSEQ multiplex PCR. Here the sample spans about 45,000 clones, under 75% being singletons. Germline V gene sequence: CDR1 MNHEY, CDR2 SVGAGI. V gave up 0 bases and J gave up 3 bases, with 12 bases separating them. The CDR3 extends over 15 amino acids. The receptor comes from a human donor with chronic lymphocytic leukemia. This specimen was PBMCs, taken after 12 months of ibrutinib treatment. V is TRBV6-5 and J is TRBJ2-7, with D possibly TRBD2 on 7 matching bases. The CDR3 nucleotides read TGTGCCAGCAGTTACTCAGGGGGGGGAAGCTACGAGCAGTACTTC. Translating it yields CASSYSGGGSYEQYF.